The 27 T cell receptor beta chains listed next were all sequenced from one sample in a study of T cells in Graves' hyperthyroidism and ophthalmopathy. From RNA transcripts, TCR beta CDR3 regions were amplified. HTBI primers were the set used in a first-round RT-PCR of the TCR CDR3. TCRdb re-called the multiplex PCR reads with MiXCR, one entry per CDR3 protein. The sample has some 580,000 distinct CDR3 sequences, roughly 16% seen once; the top ten hold around 3.5%. Specimen: blood. The receptors come from a woman in her 40s with Graves' ophthalmopathy.

The V call is TRBV5-4, the J call TRBJ2-3, with 11 bases lining up with TRBD2. CDR1 SGHNT and CDR2 YYREEE come from the germline V gene (reference sequence). This CDR3 region has 16 residues. V gave up 3 bases and J gave up 6 bases; unmatched junction bases: 9. This chain's CDR3 is CASSSGLIAGGDTQYF. The CDR3 bases are TGTGCCAGCAGCTCCGGACTTATAGCGGGGGGGGATACGCAGTATTTT.

This clonotype was seen at least ten times. This rearrangement joins TRBV4-2 to TRBJ2-1; 9 bases line up with TRBD2. The CDR3 has 15 residues. CDR1 is LGHNA and CDR2 is YNFKEQ in the germline V gene. V was pared by 4 bases and J by 3 bases, with 4 bases of the junction left unmatched. CDR3 nucleotides: TGTGCCAGCAGCCGGAGGACTAGCGACTACAATGAGCAGTTCTTC. Translated: CASSRRTSDYNEQFF.

This clonotype was recorded a few times. The rearrangement links TRBV24-1 to TRBJ2-1, with TRBD2 identical over 10 bases. CDR3 length: 14 amino acids. From germline, CDR1 is KGHDR and CDR2 SFDVKD. Losses at the gene ends were 6 bases for V and 9 bases for J; bases not matched to a gene: 7. CDR3: CATSLAGVWGEQFF. The CDR3 region has the DNA TGTGCCACCAGTCTAGCGGGAGTATGGGGTGAGCAGTTCTTC.

V gene TRBV20-1 combines with J gene TRBJ2-1, with D perhaps matching TRBD1 or TRBD2 (5 bases each). The germline V and J ends were trimmed by 3 bases and 8 bases, with 20 bases remaining between them. There are 15 residues in the CDR3. Germline V lookup: CDR1 DFQATT, CDR2 SNEGSKA (reference sequence). Here the CDR3 DNA reads TGCAGTGCTAGGCCGACGCGACTGAGGGGACATGAGCAGTTCTTC. Protein sequence: CSARPTRLRGHEQFF.

This clonotype was detected many times. The chain has TRBV12-3 or TRBV12-4 and TRBJ2-1; D is possibly TRBD1 (6 bases). The CDR3 is 14 residues long. V was clipped by 3 bases and J by 5 bases, with 11 bases between them. CDR3 protein: CASSFGTSDNEQFF. DNA of the CDR3: TGTGCCAGCAGTTTCGGGACATCAGACAATGAGCAGTTCTTC.

At least ten counts were recorded for this clonotype. The chain couples TRBV18 to TRBJ2-1, with 9 bases fitting TRBD2. Trimming cost V 1 base and J 5 bases; bases outside gene matches: 3. The germline CDR1 and CDR2 sequences are KGHSH and LQKENI. This CDR3 has 15 amino acids. The CDR3 DNA reads TGTGCCAGCTCACCACGGACTAGCGCCCACAATGAGCAGTTCTTC. Translating gives CASSPRTSAHNEQFF.

The chain employs TRBV12-3 or TRBV12-4 and TRBJ2-1, with D unresolved. This CDR3 is 15 amino acids long. V was clipped by 8 bases and J by 1 base, with 15 bases between them. Here the CDR3 reads CASGKARPSYNEQFF. CDR3 nucleotide sequence: TGTGCCAGCGGGAAGGCAAGGCCATCCTACAATGAGCAGTTCTTC.

This clonotype showed up many times. The rearrangement uses TRBV12-3 or TRBV12-4 and TRBJ2-6, with 8 bases matching TRBD1. J gave up 0 bases and V 6 bases, and 7 bases lay outside the gene matches. This CDR3 is built from 17 residues. The CDR3 DNA reads TGTGCCAGCAGCGACAGGGGCTTGAACTCTGGGGCCAACGTCCTGACTTTC. Its protein product is CASSDRGLNSGANVLTF.

CDR3 residues: CASSYQGTSGNNEQFF. CDR3 nucleotides: TGCGCCAGCAGCTACCAAGGAACTAGTGGGAACAATGAGCAGTTCTTC. This rearrangement joins TRBV5-1 to TRBJ2-1; D is perhaps TRBD2 (5 bases). V was cut by 3 bases and J by 5 bases, with 18 bases left in between. CDR1 and CDR2 (germline): SGHRS, YFSETQ. There are 16 residues in the CDR3.

V and J are TRBV27 and TRBJ2-3; D not certain. The germline V gene has CDR1 MNHEY and CDR2 SMNVEV (reference sequence). V was cut by 5 bases and J by 1 base, with 19 bases left in between. The CDR3 totals 17 residues. The CDR3: CASSPPTSEYGTDTQYF. CDR3 in DNA: TGTGCCAGCAGTCCACCCACGTCGGAGTATGGCACAGATACGCAGTATTTT.

This sequence joins TRBV10-3 and TRBJ2-3; 7 bases match TRBD1. With V trimmed by 6 bases and J by 3 bases, 6 bases remained unmatched. Germline CDR1 and CDR2: ENHRY and SYGVKD. The CDR3 length is 14 residues. CDR3 DNA: TGTGCCATCAGACTAACAGGGGCAACAGATACGCAGTATTTT. This translates into CAIRLTGATDTQYF.

This clonotype was detected only a few times. The chain uses TRBV6-1 and TRBJ1-1; maybe TRBD1 (5 bases). Germline-derived CDR1 and CDR2 are MNHNS and SASEGT. The CDR3 has 14 residues. Trimming shortened V by 5 bases and J by 1 base, and 11 bases separated the two germline ends. The CDR3 sequence: CASSQSGTNTEAFF. For the CDR3, the DNA is TGTGCCAGCAGTCAATCCGGGACGAACACTGAAGCTTTCTTT.

This clonotype has just a few counts. The chain has TRBV20-1 and TRBJ2-5; 11 positions match TRBD2. V shed 6 bases, J shed 5 bases, and the junction held 11 bases outside the gene matches. The length of the CDR3 is 15 residues. Germline CDR1 is DFQATT and CDR2 is SNEGSKA (reference sequence). This CDR3 is CSATVAGGPGETQYF. The DNA of the CDR3 is TGCAGTGCGACCGTAGCGGGAGGGCCAGGGGAGACCCAGTACTTC.

The chain joins TRBV12-3 or TRBV12-4 to TRBJ2-3; 12 bases match TRBD2. The CDR3 is made up of 19 amino acids. V lost 6 bases, J lost 2 bases, and 15 bases stayed unmatched. DNA of the CDR3: TGTGCCAGCAGCCAAATGGGGCTAGCGGGAGGGGTTTACACAGATACGCAGTATTTT. It codes for CASSQMGLAGGVYTDTQYF.

This clonotype was observed at least ten times. This clone may be a read error of a much larger clone one base away. The rearrangement links TRBV12-3 or TRBV12-4 to TRBJ2-1, with D maybe TRBD2 (5 bases). The length of the CDR3 is 15 residues. V was pared by 7 bases and J by 9 bases, with 22 bases between. CDR3 sequence (DNA): TGTGCCAGCACCTACGTCGGACGGGGATTCGGTGAGCAGTTCTTC. Encoded protein: CASTYVGRGFGEQFF.

The chain employs TRBV27 and TRBJ1-3, with 8 bases that match TRBD1. The CDR3 spans 17 residues. From germline, CDR1 is MNHEY and CDR2 SMNVEV (reference sequence). The junction had 7 bases not matched to a gene; V was cut back by 3 bases and J by 0 bases. CDR3 loop: CASSFNIRGPSGNTIYF. The CDR3 DNA reads TGTGCCAGCAGTTTCAACATCAGGGGGCCCTCTGGAAACACCATATATTTT.

The table lists this clonotype with many counts. This CDR3 is CASSFQAGDVTDTQYF. Written as DNA, the CDR3 is TGTGCCAGCAGTTTCCAAGCGGGAGATGTCACAGATACGCAGTATTTT. This chain uses TRBV28 with TRBJ2-3; 8 bases align to TRBD2. V was clipped by 3 bases and J by 2 bases; unmatched bases: 7. The V gene's germline CDR1 is MDHEN and CDR2 SYDVKM. The CDR3 totals 16 residues.

This clonotype appeared many times. The chain recombines TRBV11-2 with TRBJ2-2; tentative D call: TRBD2 (6 bases). CDR3 length: 15 residues. The germline CDR1 and CDR2 sequences are SGHAT and FQNNGV. Trimming stripped 5 bases from V and 4 bases from J, with 14 bases between. CDR3 sequence: CASSRVRRGTGELFF. The DNA for the CDR3 is TGTGCCAGCAGCAGGGTGCGGCGGGGCACCGGGGAGCTGTTTTTT.

Many counts were recorded for this clonotype. This rearrangement joins TRBV11-1 to TRBJ2-1; D is ambiguous. CDR3 length: 15 residues. The V gene lost 3 bases and the J gene lost 5 bases, with 14 bases spanning the gap. The germline V gene has CDR1 SGHAT and CDR2 FQDESV (reference sequence). CDR3 protein: CASSFRLVKDNEQFF. CDR3 coding DNA: TGTGCCAGCAGCTTTAGGCTAGTCAAAGACAATGAGCAGTTCTTC.

This clonotype was seen at least ten times. The V call is TRBV2, the J call TRBJ1-5; D not certain. Germline CDR1 and CDR2: SNHLY and FYNNEI. The CDR3 is 13 residues long. Deletions cut 7 bases from V and 4 bases from J, with 11 bases between. CDR3 in amino acids: CASTYSGNQPQHF. DNA for the CDR3: TGTGCCAGCACCTACAGTGGGAATCAGCCCCAGCATTTT. The whole variable domain, remainder taken from reference TRBV2 and TRBJ1-5, is EPEVTQTPSHQVTQMGQEVILRCVPISNHLYFYWYRQILGQKVEFLVSFYNNEISEKSEIFDDQFSVERPDGSNFTLKIRSTKLEDSAMYFCASTYSGNQPQHFGDGTRLSIL.

This clonotype was seen more than once but under ten times. J is TRBJ1-5 and V is TRBV6-2 or TRBV6-3, with D uncertain. CDR1 is MNHEY and CDR2 is SVGEGT in the germline V gene. The CDR3 contains 15 residues. Trimming shortened V by 6 bases and J by 2 bases, and 14 bases separated the two germline ends. The CDR3 sequence: CASSRPPGGNQPQHF. DNA of the CDR3: TGTGCCAGCAGCCGACCGCCCGGGGGCAATCAGCCCCAGCATTTT.

V and J are TRBV29-1 and TRBJ1-2; tentatively, D is TRBD1 (6 bases). The CDR3 has 13 residues. Per germline, CDR1 SQVTM and CDR2 ANQGSEA. The V gene lost 3 bases and the J gene lost 8 bases, with 16 bases spanning the gap. CDR3 coding DNA: TGCAGCGTTGATGGGGGGCTAGGGCGCGGCTACACCTTC. It codes for CSVDGGLGRGYTF.

This clonotype turned up a few times. The chain employs TRBV11-2 and TRBJ2-1; the match to TRBD2 covers 11 bases. There are 16 residues in the CDR3. Germline assignment: CDR1 SGHAT and CDR2 FQNNGV. J lost 10 bases, V lost 4 bases, and 12 bases had no gene match. The CDR3 DNA reads TGTGCCAGCAGCTCCGGCGGTAGCGGGAGGGCCGTGGAGCAGTTCTTC. This gives the protein CASSSGGSGRAVEQFF. Using reference TRBV11-2 and TRBJ2-1 for the parts outside the CDR3, the full variable domain is EAGVAQSPRYKIIEKRQSVAFWCNPISGHATLYWYQQILGQGPKLLIQFQNNGVVDDSQLPKDRFSAERLKGVDSTLKIQPAKLEDSAVYLCASSSGGSGRAVEQFFGPGTRLTVL.

V is TRBV4-2 and J is TRBJ2-2; D is unresolved. V lost 2 bases and J lost 8, with 6 bases in between. CDR1 and CDR2 from the germline V gene are LGHNA and YNFKEQ. The CDR3 spans 12 residues. CDR3 sequence reads: CASSQLLGELFF. The CDR3 coding sequence is TGTGCCAGCAGCCAACTACTGGGGGAGCTGTTTTTT.

This clonotype occurred many times. CDR3 DNA sequence: TGCGCCAGCAGTTACCAGATCCAAGAGACCCAGTACTTC. This translates into CASSYQIQETQYF. The chain uses TRBV10-2 and TRBJ2-5; D call uncertain. The CDR3 runs to 13 residues. V was cut by 5 bases and J by 1 base, with 8 bases left in between. Germline V gives CDR1 WSHSY, CDR2 SAAADI.

This clonotype was observed many times. The gene calls are TRBV15 and TRBJ2-3, with D hard to call. This CDR3 region has 15 residues. CDR1 and CDR2 from the germline V gene are LNHNV and YYDKDF (reference sequence). Trimming shortened V by 6 bases and J by 4 bases, and 17 bases separated the two germline ends. The CDR3 here is CATRLGELQADTQYF. CDR3 nucleotides: TGTGCCACCAGACTGGGCGAGCTCCAGGCAGATACGCAGTATTTT.

The sample holds many counts of this clonotype. The genes are TRBV28 and TRBJ2-5; D might be TRBD2 (5 bases). Germline loops: CDR1 MDHEN, CDR2 SYDVKM. Trimming took 6 bases from V and 7 from J, leaving 21 bases between them. The CDR3 has 15 amino acids. CDR3 nucleotides: TGTGCCAGCAGCCCAACGGGCGACCCGGGGAGGACCCAGTACTTC. Translating it yields CASSPTGDPGRTQYF.